This T cell receptor (beta chain) was retrieved from a study of shared clonotypes between healthy human individuals. Study-wide points: Clonotypes not shared had lower generation probabilities than those common to all four donors.

Comments on this clone: The antigen remains undetermined.

CDR3 length: 14 amino acids. The germline gives CDR1 SGDLS, CDR2 YYNGEE. V lost 5 bases to trimming and J lost 0 bases, with 12 bases between them. The table came from immunoSEQ multiplex PCR; TCRdb's copy has only in-frame clones and leaves some out. The table shows some 2,100,000 clones, with about 93% occurring only once. CD45RO-negative, CCR7-positively selected cells formed the naive CD8 fraction, excluding terminally differentiated effector memory CD45RA+ cells. Sequences were obtained from naive CD8+ T cells from PBMCs. The chain employs TRBV9 and TRBJ2-7; D not resolved. This receptor was identified in a man between 18 and 29 years old in good health. Some clones in this sample may be carry-over from other donors' samples. DNA for the CDR3: TGTGCCAGCAGTTGGACCTCCGGCTCCTACGAGCAGTACTTC. The encoded protein is CASSWTSGSYEQYF.